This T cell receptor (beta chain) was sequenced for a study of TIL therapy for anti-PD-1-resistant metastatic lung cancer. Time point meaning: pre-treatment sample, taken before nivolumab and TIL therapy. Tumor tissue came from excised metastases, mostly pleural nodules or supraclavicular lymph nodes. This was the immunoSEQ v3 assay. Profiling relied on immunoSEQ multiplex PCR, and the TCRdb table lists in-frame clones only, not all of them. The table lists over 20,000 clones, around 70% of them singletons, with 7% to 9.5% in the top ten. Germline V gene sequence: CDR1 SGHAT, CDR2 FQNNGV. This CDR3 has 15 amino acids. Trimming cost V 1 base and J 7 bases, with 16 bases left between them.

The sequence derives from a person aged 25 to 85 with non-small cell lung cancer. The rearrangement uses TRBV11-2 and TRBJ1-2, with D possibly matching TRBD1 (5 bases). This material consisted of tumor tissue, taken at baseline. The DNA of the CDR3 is TGTGCCAGCAGCTTAGCGCGGAGGGGCAAGGGTGGCTACACCTTC. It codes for CASSLARRGKGGYTF.